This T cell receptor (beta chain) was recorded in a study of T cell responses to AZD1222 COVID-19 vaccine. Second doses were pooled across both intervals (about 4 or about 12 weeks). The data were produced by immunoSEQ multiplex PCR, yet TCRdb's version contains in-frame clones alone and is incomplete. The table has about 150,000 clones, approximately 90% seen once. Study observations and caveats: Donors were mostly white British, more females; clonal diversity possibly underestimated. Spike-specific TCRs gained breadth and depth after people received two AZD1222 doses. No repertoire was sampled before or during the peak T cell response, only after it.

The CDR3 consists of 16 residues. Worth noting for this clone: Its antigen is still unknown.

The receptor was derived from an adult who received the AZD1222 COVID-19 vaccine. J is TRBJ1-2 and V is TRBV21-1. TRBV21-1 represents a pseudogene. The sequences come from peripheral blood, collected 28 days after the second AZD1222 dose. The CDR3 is CASSIRHPWGFDGYTF. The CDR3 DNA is TGTGCCAGCAGCATCAGACACCCCTGGGGGTTTGATGGCTACACCTTC.